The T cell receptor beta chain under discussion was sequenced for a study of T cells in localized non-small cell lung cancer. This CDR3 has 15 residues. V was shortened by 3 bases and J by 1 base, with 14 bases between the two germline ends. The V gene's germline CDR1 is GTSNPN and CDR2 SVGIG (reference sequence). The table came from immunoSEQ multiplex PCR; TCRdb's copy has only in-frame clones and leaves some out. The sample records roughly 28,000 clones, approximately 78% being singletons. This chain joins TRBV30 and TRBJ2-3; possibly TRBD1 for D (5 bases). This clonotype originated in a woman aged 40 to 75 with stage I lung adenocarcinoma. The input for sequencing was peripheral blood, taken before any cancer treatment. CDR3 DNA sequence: TGTGCCTGGAGCCTTGGGGCCGGTGGCACAGATACGCAGTATTTT. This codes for CAWSLGAGGTDTQYF.